Listed below are T cell receptor beta chains from one sample, sequenced in a study of T cell responses to AZD1222 COVID-19 vaccine. Some clones are missing from TCRdb's copy, which holds only in-frame ones; the method was immunoSEQ multiplex PCR. The data show 150,000 to 200,000 clones, 80% to 95% seen once. Sequenced here: peripheral blood, sampled 28 days after the second AZD1222 dose. The receptors originated from an adult who received the AZD1222 COVID-19 vaccine. Both conserved end residues are part of each CDR3. The D gene is left open where the match is weak. Size is stated for part of the rows, as once, few or many counts, or as a class when the clone is expanded.

j_call: TRBJ1-2; cdr3_length: 18; clone_size: .; v_call: TRBV29-1; d_call: .; cdr3_nt: TGCAGCGTTGATATAGTGGTGACTCCGATAGGGGCTAACTATGGCTACACCTTC; cdr3_aa: CSVDIVVTPIGANYGYTF
j_call: TRBJ2-5; cdr3_length: 17; clone_size: .; v_call: TRBV5-1; d_call: TRBD2; cdr3_nt: TGCGCCAGCAGCCCCGCGGGGCTAGCGGGGAGTCAAGAGACCCAGTACTTC; cdr3_aa: CASSPAGLAGSQETQYF
j_call: TRBJ1-6; cdr3_length: 14; clone_size: .; v_call: TRBV11-3; d_call: .; cdr3_nt: TGTGCCAGCAGCTTGCTCAGGGGAAGTTCACCCCTCCACTTT; cdr3_aa: CASSLLRGSSPLHF
j_call: TRBJ1-6; cdr3_length: 17; clone_size: .; v_call: TRBV21-1; d_call: .; cdr3_nt: TGTGCCAGCAAGGATAAACCCGGCCGGCAACAGTATTCACCCCTCCACTTT; cdr3_aa: CASKDKPGRQQYSPLHF
j_call: TRBJ2-1; cdr3_length: 12; clone_size: few; v_call: TRBV6-4; d_call: .; cdr3_nt: TGTGCCAGCAGTGACCAATTTAATGAGCAGTTCTTC; cdr3_aa: CASSDQFNEQFF
j_call: TRBJ1-1; cdr3_length: 12; clone_size: .; v_call: TRBV5-1; d_call: TRBD1; cdr3_nt: TGCGCCAGCAGCAGGGACAGGGTTGAAGCTTTCTTT; cdr3_aa: CASSRDRVEAFF
j_call: TRBJ1-5; cdr3_length: 15; clone_size: .; v_call: TRBV28; d_call: TRBD1; cdr3_nt: TGTGCCAGCAGTGCACCCAGGGGGCCCCTTTGGCCCCAGCATTTT; cdr3_aa: CASSAPRGPLWPQHF
j_call: TRBJ2-3; cdr3_length: 14; clone_size: .; v_call: TRBV5-4; d_call: TRBD1; cdr3_nt: TGTGCCAGTAGGTACAGGGGGCGCCCAGATACGCAGTATTTT; cdr3_aa: CASRYRGRPDTQYF
j_call: TRBJ1-6; cdr3_length: 15; clone_size: .; v_call: TRBV27; d_call: .; cdr3_nt: TGTGCCAGCAGGGGGGGTGGGACCTATAATTCACCCCTCCACTTT; cdr3_aa: CASRGGGTYNSPLHF
j_call: TRBJ2-5; cdr3_length: 16; clone_size: .; v_call: TRBV5-1; d_call: TRBD2; cdr3_nt: TGCGCCAGCAGCCTGACACTAGCGGGAGGGGAAGAGACCCAGTACTTC; cdr3_aa: CASSLTLAGGEETQYF